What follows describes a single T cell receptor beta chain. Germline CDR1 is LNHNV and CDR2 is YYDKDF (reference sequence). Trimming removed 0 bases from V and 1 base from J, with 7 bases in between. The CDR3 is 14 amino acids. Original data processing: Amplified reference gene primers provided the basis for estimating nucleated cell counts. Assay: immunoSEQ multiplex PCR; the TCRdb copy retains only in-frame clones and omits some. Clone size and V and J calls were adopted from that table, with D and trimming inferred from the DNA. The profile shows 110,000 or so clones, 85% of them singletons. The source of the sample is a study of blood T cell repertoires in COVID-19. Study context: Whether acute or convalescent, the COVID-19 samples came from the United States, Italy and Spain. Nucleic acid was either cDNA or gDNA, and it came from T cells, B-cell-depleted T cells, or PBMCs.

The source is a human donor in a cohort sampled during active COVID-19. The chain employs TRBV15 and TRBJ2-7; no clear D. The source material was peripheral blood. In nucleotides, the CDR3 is TGTGCCACCAGCAGAGAGCTGGCATCCTACGAGCAGTACTTC. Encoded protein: CATSRELASYEQYF.